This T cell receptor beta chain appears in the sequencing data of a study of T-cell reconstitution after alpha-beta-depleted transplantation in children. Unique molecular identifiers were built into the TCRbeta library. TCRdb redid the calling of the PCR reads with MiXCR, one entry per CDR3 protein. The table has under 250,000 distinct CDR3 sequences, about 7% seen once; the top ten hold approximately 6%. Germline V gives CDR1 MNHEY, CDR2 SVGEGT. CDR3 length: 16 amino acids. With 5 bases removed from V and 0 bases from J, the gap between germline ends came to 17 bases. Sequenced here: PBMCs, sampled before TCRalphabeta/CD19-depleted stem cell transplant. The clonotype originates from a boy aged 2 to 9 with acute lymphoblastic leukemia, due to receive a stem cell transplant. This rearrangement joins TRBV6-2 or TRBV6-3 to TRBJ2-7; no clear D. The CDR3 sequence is CASSLVRDRSSYEQYF. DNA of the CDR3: TGTGCCAGCAGTCTAGTCCGCGACCGTAGCTCCTACGAGCAGTACTTC.